This TCR beta chain was recovered during a study of regulatory T cells in long-lasting Graves disease (dated by TCRdb to the early 2020s). Some background on the complete study: Antithyroid drugs had been taken for less than 3 months by newly diagnosed Graves' disease patients. Persistent Graves' disease patients were compared with newly diagnosed Graves' disease patients by peripheral blood TCR sequencing and RNA sequencing. The study was registered as a clinical trial and conducted in China. A total of roughly 35 samples were covered by TCR sequencing, comprising some 13 persistent and about 20 newly diagnosed Graves' disease patients. What the authors observed across the whole study: Persistent Graves' disease patients showed lower TCR Shannon entropy and fewer highly expanded clones than newly diagnosed patients, suggesting clonal expansion. Because the primary lesion, thyroid tissue, could not be accessed, the study looked at peripheral blood alone. Sequencing and analysis were limited to the TCR beta chain. Preferential use of TRBV28, TRBJ1-2 and TRBJ2-5 was observed in persistent disease, whereas TRBV20-1 and TRBJ2-1 were favored in newly diagnosed disease. The authors acknowledged the small sample size as a limitation that may reduce accuracy. Patients with persistent disease shared more public clonotypes (around 2,500) than newly diagnosed patients did (about 1,000).

In the case of this clonotype: Its antigen target is currently unknown. One end of the junction fails to match germline, which may point to a read error.

The sample's time point label is to be understood as: newly diagnosed GD, antithyroid drugs for less than 3 months. For both TCR sequencing and RNA sequencing, RNA was extracted from PBMCs in TRIzol. The diagnosis of Graves' disease followed American Thyroid Association guidelines. Recruitment of patients was carried out at an endocrinology department in Xi'an, China. From each patient, approximately 10 milliliters of peripheral blood was collected into an EDTA anticoagulant tube. Ficoll Paque Plus density gradient separation was used to isolate PBMCs, and no further T cell sorting was performed. An Agilent 2100 Bioanalyzer and agarose gel were used to assess RNA quality, and a NanoDrop 2000 was used to measure RNA concentration. To prepare the library, multiplex PCR was applied. Instrument used: Illumina HiSeq 4000. iRepertoire HTBI primers and Arm-PCR amplification of CDR3 regions were used to construct TCR beta libraries. Before sequencing, the PCR products underwent gel purification. The original methods were these. Gene usage analysis of CDR3 amino acid clonotypes relied on the approximately 60 TRBV and 14 TRBJ segments identified across samples. COPE and FqMerger were used to merge filtered high-quality paired reads into contigs. BLAST was used to align contigs to IMGT TRBV, TRBD and TRBJ reference genes, and CDR3 was defined according to IMGT. Any clonotype with a frequency above 0.1% was classified as a highly expanded clone. Shannon entropy was used to measure repertoire diversity, and the Gini coefficient was used to measure V-J evenness. A clonotype was considered public if more than one individual shared it. In-frame beta chains were kept once TCRdb had trimmed the public reads at Q25 with fastp and called clones with MiXCR. Rows with one shared CDR3 protein collapse into an entry with the most common genes and DNA. The authors' filters were not applied to this entry. The sample table lists about 470,000 distinct CDR3 sequences, more than 12% of them with a count of one. The ten largest clonotypes hold roughly 17% of the sample.

The CDR3 goes from the cysteine to the phenylalanine over 12 residues. Only the CDR3 DNA stays, 36 bases, in frame from base 1. From a lookup of the germline V gene, CDR1 and CDR2 are SNHLY and FYNNEI. These data were also reused for a study on T cells in Graves' hyperthyroidism and ophthalmopathy. From the second report: Stable Graves' hyperthyroidism was defined as the absence of progression to ophthalmopathy over 18 months of follow-up. Hyperthyroidism patients were newly diagnosed, had a disease duration of under 2 months, and were aged 18 to 65 years. Any patient with an uncontrolled infection, another autoimmune disease, pregnancy or lactation was excluded. Diagnoses were established on the basis of clinical symptoms, serum thyroxine and TRAb, thyroid ultrasound, and orbital computed tomography. For the first round of RT-PCR on the TCR CDR3, the HTBI primer set was used together with the Qiagen OneStep RT-PCR kit. Blood samples also contained most of the expanded thyroid clonotypes (frequency above 0.001), which suggests that blood repertoires may reflect thyroid immune responses. In cross-validation, a model built on a 13 V-J signature told ophthalmopathy apart from stable hyperthyroidism with 85% to 90% sensitivity and 81% to 82% specificity, and in testing the same model reached 80%/75%. In validation, progression to ophthalmopathy was predicted by the model with around 70% sensitivity and roughly 76% specificity, a median of 6.5 months before onset. TCR V-J signatures able to tell the groups apart were searched for in a discovery cohort of 90 to 100 patients, of whom about 40 had Graves' ophthalmopathy and roughly 59 had stable Graves' hyperthyroidism. An independent validation cohort of under 20 hyperthyroidism patients and roughly 16 patients who later progressed to ophthalmopathy tested prospective prediction of ophthalmopathy. The 100 discovery patients were divided at random into training and test sets in a 7:3 ratio. The study also compared thyroid tissue and blood T-cell repertoires from five or six Graves' hyperthyroidism patients. After sampling, hyperthyroidism patients received methimazole starting at 30 mg daily, and ophthalmopathy patients received high-dose intravenous methylprednisolone. A second multiplex PCR round built the libraries, followed by size selection and purification. Sequencing of the libraries was done on an Illumina HiSeq2000 using paired-end 100 bp reads. SOAPnuke was used to process the raw data, removing reads that contained adapters or uncalled bases, had a mean Phred below 15, or lacked an exact match to the constant primer or identifier. COPE v1.2.5 was used to merge the high-quality paired reads, and each unique nucleotide sequence was defined as a clonotype. Clonotypes were aligned to IMGT TRBV, TRBD and TRBJ reference segments using MiTCR v1.1. The analysis included only V-J combinations with a frequency above 0.0001, which together covered 98% to 99.2% of the repertoires. The TCS score was defined as F50 (clonal expansion) divided by E x V (chaos), with BLOSUM62-based TCRdist calculated between CDR3 peptides within each V-J. Welch's t-statistics and random forest reduced roughly 530 V-J features to 10 to 15, which were used in a naive Bayes classifier (R e1071). Sample size was not statistically predetermined, and blinding of investigators to group allocation was not performed. The paper describes TCR Vbeta CDR3 sequencing of some 130 peripheral blood samples, made up of fewer than 50 ophthalmopathy patients, approximately 76 hyperthyroidism patients and some 17 progressor patients.

The V and J segments used are TRBV2 and TRBJ2-7, with the D gene not clear enough to name. The source material was peripheral blood mononuclear cells (PBMCs), sampled at new diagnosis, from a patient treated with antithyroid drugs. The TCR sequence derives from a woman in her twenties or thirties with Graves disease. Donor details come from another sample of the same person, matched by shared clones. The CDR3 protein: CATSDSGREQYF. In nucleotide form, the sequence is TGTGCCACCAGTGATTCCGGTCGCGAGCAGTACTTC.